This passage covers 19 T cell receptor beta chains from one sample sequenced in a study of blood T cells in healthy people across ages. The authors ran a second PCR of 7 to 11 cycles using a sample-barcoded 5' primer and a J-beta primer mix. TCRdb used MiXCR to reprocess the 5' RACE reads, holding one entry per CDR3 protein. In the table there are 660,000 or so distinct CDR3 sequences, roughly three fifths of which are singletons. Sequencing was performed on blood. These TCRs come from a man aged 60-69 years in good health.

V is TRBV28 and J is TRBJ2-2, with D possibly called TRBD1 or TRBD2 (5 bases each). V lost 2 bases and J 4 bases, leaving 14 bases between the germline ends. Germline V CDR1 and CDR2: MDHEN, SYDVKM. CDR3 length: 16 residues. CDR3 bases: TGTGCCAGCAGTTTAAGGGCAGGGAGTTCCACCGGGGAGCTGTTTTTT. Its protein is CASSLRAGSSTGELFF.

The chain couples TRBV5-1 to TRBJ2-7; 8 nucleotides line up with TRBD1. Germline V gene lookup returns CDR1 SGHRS and CDR2 YFSETQ. V lost 2 bases and J lost 3; bases outside the gene matches: 4. The CDR3 totals 14 residues. In DNA, the CDR3 is TGCGCCAGCAGCTTTCGACAGGGGTACTACGAGCAGTACTTC. Protein: CASSFRQGYYEQYF.

This chain joins TRBV27 and TRBJ2-7, with D uncertain. Trimming cost V 6 bases and J 2 bases, with 14 bases left between them. CDR3 size: 14 residues. CDR1 is MNHEY, CDR2 SMNVEV, per germline (reference sequence). CDR3: CASRLPELAYEQYF. Here the CDR3 DNA reads TGTGCCAGCAGACTACCGGAGCTCGCCTACGAGCAGTACTTC.

The gene calls are TRBV20-1 and TRBJ2-5, with D tentatively TRBD1 (6 bases). The V end was cut by 0 bases, the J end by 4 bases, with 15 bases between. Germline V gene lookup returns CDR1 DFQATT and CDR2 SNEGSKA (reference sequence). This CDR3 comprises 15 residues. The CDR3: CSARDWGRVTETQYF. CDR3 bases: TGCAGTGCTAGAGATTGGGGGCGCGTGACAGAGACCCAGTACTTC.

The sample holds a few counts of this clonotype. The chain combines TRBV12-3 or TRBV12-4 with TRBJ1-2; 7 bases line up with TRBD1. V lost 7 bases to trimming and J lost 3 bases; unmatched junction nucleotides: 8. This CDR3 is built from 14 residues. CDR3 DNA sequence: TGTGCCAGCACCACCGACAGGGTATACTATGGCTACACCTTC. Translation gives CASTTDRVYYGYTF.

CDR3 coding DNA: TGTGCCAGCAGCTCCTTAGCGGGGGGGCATTACGAGCAGTACTTC. It codes for CASSSLAGGHYEQYF. This chain uses TRBV11-2 with TRBJ2-7; 11 nucleotides line up with TRBD2. Germline V gene lookup returns CDR1 SGHAT and CDR2 FQNNGV. The J segment lost 4 bases and the V segment lost 4 bases, leaving 6 bases of the junction unmatched. The CDR3 is made up of 15 amino acids.

The chain couples TRBV28 to TRBJ1-2, with D tentatively TRBD1 (5 bases). V was cut by 4 bases and J by 8 bases, with 14 bases left in between. This CDR3 spans 13 amino acids. Germline CDR1 MDHEN, CDR2 SYDVKM. DNA for the CDR3: TGTGCCAGCAGTTCCCCGAGCGGGACGGGCTACACCTTC. This translates into CASSSPSGTGYTF.

This clonotype was seen repeatedly, ten times or more. The genes are TRBV20-1 and TRBJ2-5, with D perhaps TRBD1 (6 bases). This CDR3 has 11 residues. From germline, CDR1 is DFQATT and CDR2 SNEGSKA (reference sequence). The CDR3 DNA reads as TGCACCACCCACAGGGTAGAGACCCAGTACTTC. As protein: CTTHRVETQYF.

This clonotype is a singleton in its sample. The gene calls are TRBV6-1 and TRBJ1-2; D call uncertain. V dropped 2 bases and J dropped 4 bases, with 8 bases sitting between them. This CDR3 has 13 amino acids. In germline, CDR1 is MNHNS, CDR2 SASEGT. CDR3: CASSEMGFYGYTF. The DNA for the CDR3 is TGTGCCAGCAGTGAAATGGGGTTCTATGGCTACACCTTC.

This chain joins TRBV11-1 and TRBJ2-5, with D possibly TRBD2 on 5 matching bases. Germline lookup yields CDR1 SGHAT and CDR2 FQDESV (reference sequence). This CDR3 region has 14 residues. The V and J ends lost 8 bases and 0 bases respectively, with 13 bases between them. DNA for the CDR3: TGTGCCAGCGGACTTACCGGGTACCAAGAGACCCAGTACTTC. Protein: CASGLTGYQETQYF.

The chain links TRBV10-3 to TRBJ1-1; D remains unclear. The CDR3 spans 12 residues. Per the germline V gene, CDR1 is ENHRY and CDR2 is SYGVKD. Trimming removed 11 bases at V and 11 bases at J, with 21 bases between. The CDR3 nucleotides are TGTGCCTACGTAAATGTTGGGAGCCCTGCTTTCTTT. It is translated as CAYVNVGSPAFF.

As for this clonotype: At one boundary the junction diverges from the germline segment, which might be a read error. This rearrangement joins TRBV3-1 to TRBJ2-3; D is undetermined. The germline gives CDR1 LGHDT, CDR2 YNNKEL (reference sequence). The CDR3 runs 14 residues. CDR3 amino acids: CASSQVGFADTQYF. The CDR3 DNA is TGTGCCAGCAGCCAGGTGGGTTTCGCAGATACACAGTATTTT.

This clonotype was counted a few times. The chain uses TRBV6-6 and TRBJ1-2; 9 bases fit TRBD1. Germline lookup yields CDR1 MNHNY and CDR2 SVGAGI (reference sequence). J gave up 8 bases and V 4 bases, and 11 bases lay outside the gene matches. CDR3 length equals 15 residues. This chain's CDR3 is CASSSSPGQGSGYTF. Here the CDR3 DNA reads TGTGCCAGCAGTTCCTCACCGGGACAGGGCAGCGGCTACACCTTC.

With regard to this clonotype: Germline is not matched at one junction end, which may reflect a read error. The chain employs TRBV2 and TRBJ1-2; 10 bases agree with TRBD1. Germline-derived CDR1 and CDR2 are SNHLY and FYNNEI. This CDR3 is 14 amino acids long. The CDR3 coding sequence is TGTGCCAGCAGAAGACAGGGGGCGAGCTATAGCTACACCTTC. It yields the protein CASRRQGASYSYTF.

V usage is TRBV12-3 or TRBV12-4 and J usage is TRBJ2-1; 8 bases map to TRBD2. Unmatched junction bases numbered 6, after V lost 5 bases and J lost 6 bases. The CDR3 is 14 amino acids. CDR3 region: CASSPPGLVNEQFF. CDR3 DNA: TGTGCCAGCAGTCCCCCGGGACTAGTCAATGAGCAGTTCTTC.

This clonotype appeared a few times. The genes are TRBV27 and TRBJ1-2; TRBD1 aligns across 12 bases. The CDR3 is 18 residues long. Germline CDR1 is MNHEY and CDR2 is SMNVEV (reference sequence). Unmatched junction bases numbered 12, after V lost 6 bases and J lost 1 base. The CDR3 region is CASRGEPGQGAGNYGYTF. CDR3 DNA: TGTGCCAGCAGGGGGGAACCGGGACAGGGGGCTGGTAACTATGGCTACACCTTC.

The genes are TRBV4-2 and TRBJ2-7, with 12 bases aligning to TRBD2. The length of the CDR3 is 17 residues. Germline values: CDR1 LGHNA, CDR2 YNFKEQ. V trimming: 0 bases; J trimming: 10 bases; junction bases outside the gene matches: 13. The CDR3 DNA reads TGTGCCAGCAGCCAAGATCGGGCTAGCGGGGGGGCTGAGGACCAGTACTTC. As protein: CASSQDRASGGAEDQYF.

In this sample, this clonotype turned up a few times. Just one base apart from a much larger clone, this may be a read error. V and J are TRBV5-1 and TRBJ2-1; D possibly matches TRBD1 or TRBD2 (5 bases each). The J call may not be correct, given that the DNA end is closer to TRBJ2-7. Germline V gene data show CDR1 as SGHRS and CDR2 as YFSETQ. This CDR3 has 14 residues. CDR3 bases: TGCGCCAGCAGCTTGGGGGACGCCTACAATGAGCAGTACTTC. Its protein product is CASSLGDAYNEQYF.

This clonotype showed up just a few times. The CDR3 spells CASSQDLTASTDTQYF. The CDR3 bases are TGTGCCAGCAGCCAAGATCTGACAGCTAGCACAGATACGCAGTATTTT. V usage is TRBV14 and J usage is TRBJ2-3, with D perhaps matching TRBD1 (5 bases). CDR3 length: 16 amino acids. Germline V gene data show CDR1 as SGHDN and CDR2 as FVKESK. The V end was cut by 0 bases, the J end by 0 bases, with 10 bases between.